This is a list of T cell receptor beta chains from one sample in a study of early T cells in non-severe SARS-CoV-2 infection. From the 5' RACE reads, TCRdb called clonotypes with MiXCR, one entry per CDR3 protein. Of 75,000 to 100,000 distinct CDR3 sequences listed, 16% are singletons. The sequenced sample consisted of whole blood. All receptors come from an adult who was a healthcare worker with PCR-confirmed SARS-CoV-2 infection or an uninfected control (not recorded which). CDR3s include the opening cysteine and the closing phenylalanine or tryptophan. Each record gives: V gene, clone size, D gene, J gene, CDR3 protein, CDR3 DNA. A D gene is named only where the DNA matches it firmly. Size is stated for part of the rows, as once, few or many counts, or as a class when the clone is expanded.

v_call: TRBV6-4; clone_size: -; d_call: TRBD2; j_call: TRBJ2-3; cdr3_aa: CASSRLAGSDTQYF; cdr3_nt: TGTGCCAGCAGCAGACTAGCGGGATCAGATACGCAGTATTTT
v_call: TRBV5-6; clone_size: -; d_call: TRBD2; j_call: TRBJ2-3; cdr3_aa: CASSPRLAGGPGDTQYF; cdr3_nt: TGTGCCAGCAGCCCGAGACTAGCGGGAGGGCCGGGGGATACGCAGTATTTT
v_call: TRBV5-1; clone_size: -; d_call: TRBD2; j_call: TRBJ2-1; cdr3_aa: CASSLGPGLSYNEQFF; cdr3_nt: TGCGCCAGCAGCTTGGGACCGGGACTAAGCTACAATGAGCAGTTCTTC
v_call: TRBV2; clone_size: few; d_call: -; j_call: TRBJ2-3; cdr3_aa: CASGIFQDTQYF; cdr3_nt: TGTGCCAGCGGGATTTTTCAAGATACGCAGTATTTT
v_call: TRBV5-1; clone_size: -; d_call: -; j_call: TRBJ2-2; cdr3_aa: CASSLELPNTGELFF; cdr3_nt: TGCGCCAGCAGCTTGGAACTGCCCAACACCGGGGAGCTGTTTTTT
v_call: TRBV12-3/TRBV12-4; clone_size: -; d_call: -; j_call: TRBJ2-3; cdr3_aa: CASSFGLDTQYF; cdr3_nt: TGTGCCAGCAGTTTCGGGTTGGATACGCAGTATTTT
v_call: TRBV6-1; clone_size: -; d_call: -; j_call: TRBJ2-2; cdr3_aa: CASSAWGELFF; cdr3_nt: TGTGCCAGCAGTGCATGGGGGGAGCTGTTTTTT
v_call: TRBV12-3/TRBV12-4; clone_size: -; d_call: TRBD1; j_call: TRBJ1-5; cdr3_aa: CASSPNLGRRGDQPQHF; cdr3_nt: TGTGCCAGCAGCCCCAACTTGGGCCGCAGGGGGGATCAGCCCCAGCATTTT
v_call: TRBV12-3/TRBV12-4; clone_size: -; d_call: -; j_call: TRBJ2-2; cdr3_aa: CASSWARNTGELFF; cdr3_nt: TGTGCCAGCAGTTGGGCCAGAAACACCGGGGAGCTGTTTTTT
v_call: TRBV11-2; clone_size: -; d_call: -; j_call: TRBJ2-7; cdr3_aa: CASSKDQRSSYEQYF; cdr3_nt: TGTGCCAGCAGCAAGGACCAGCGGAGCTCCTACGAGCAGTACTTC
v_call: TRBV28; clone_size: -; d_call: TRBD2; j_call: TRBJ2-3; cdr3_aa: CASLSSWGGTDTQYF; cdr3_nt: TGTGCCAGCCTCTCATCCTGGGGGGGGACAGATACGCAGTATTTT
v_call: TRBV27; clone_size: -; d_call: -; j_call: TRBJ2-7; cdr3_aa: CASRGAPESSYEQYF; cdr3_nt: TGTGCCAGCAGGGGGGCGCCAGAGTCCTCCTACGAGCAGTACTTC
v_call: TRBV10-3; clone_size: many; d_call: -; j_call: TRBJ2-1; cdr3_aa: CAISESGLSRDNEQFF; cdr3_nt: TGTGCCATCAGTGAGTCAGGACTATCCCGAGACAATGAGCAGTTCTTC
v_call: TRBV20-1; clone_size: -; d_call: -; j_call: TRBJ1-2; cdr3_aa: CSAREGNGYTF; cdr3_nt: TGCAGTGCTAGAGAGGGAAATGGCTACACCTTC
v_call: TRBV28; clone_size: -; d_call: TRBD2; j_call: TRBJ2-7; cdr3_aa: CASSLAGFGTKLSYEQYF; cdr3_nt: TGTGCCAGCAGTTTGGCGGGGTTTGGGACTAAACTCTCCTACGAGCAGTACTTC
v_call: TRBV28; clone_size: -; d_call: -; j_call: TRBJ1-1; cdr3_aa: CASSLDDSYTEAFF; cdr3_nt: TGTGCCAGCAGTTTGGACGATAGTTACACTGAAGCTTTCTTT
v_call: TRBV6-2/TRBV6-3; clone_size: few; d_call: TRBD1; j_call: TRBJ1-2; cdr3_aa: CASSQRQGGSYGYTF; cdr3_nt: TGTGCCAGCAGTCAGCGACAGGGAGGGAGCTATGGCTACACCTTC
v_call: TRBV19; clone_size: few; d_call: -; j_call: TRBJ1-5; cdr3_aa: CASSLHRAPFNQPQHF; cdr3_nt: TGTGCCAGTAGTCTCCACAGGGCCCCCTTCAATCAGCCCCAGCATTTT
v_call: TRBV6-2/TRBV6-3; clone_size: -; d_call: TRBD2; j_call: TRBJ2-7; cdr3_aa: CASSYSSGIAYEQYF; cdr3_nt: TGTGCCAGCAGTTACTCTAGCGGGATTGCCTACGAGCAGTACTTC
v_call: TRBV5-1; clone_size: many; d_call: -; j_call: TRBJ2-7; cdr3_aa: CASSSPDRSYEQYF; cdr3_nt: TGCGCCAGCAGCTCCCCGGACAGAAGCTACGAGCAGTACTTC
v_call: TRBV6-5; clone_size: -; d_call: -; j_call: TRBJ2-7; cdr3_aa: CASRRAGLLREQYF; cdr3_nt: TGTGCCAGCAGACGTGCAGGGTTACTACGGGAGCAGTACTTC
v_call: TRBV7-2; clone_size: few; d_call: TRBD1; j_call: TRBJ2-7; cdr3_aa: CASSLAGQGAYEQYF; cdr3_nt: TGTGCCAGCAGCTTAGCGGGACAGGGGGCCTACGAGCAGTACTTC
v_call: TRBV12-3/TRBV12-4; clone_size: -; d_call: TRBD1; j_call: TRBJ2-7; cdr3_aa: CASQGAREQYF; cdr3_nt: TGTGCCAGCCAGGGGGCGCGTGAGCAGTACTTC
v_call: TRBV10-2; clone_size: -; d_call: TRBD2; j_call: TRBJ2-3; cdr3_aa: CASSGLAGGPAQYF; cdr3_nt: TGCGCCAGCAGTGGACTAGCGGGAGGTCCGGCGCAGTATTTT
v_call: TRBV6-6; clone_size: -; d_call: TRBD1; j_call: TRBJ2-1; cdr3_aa: CASSHRDRGNNEQFF; cdr3_nt: TGTGCCAGCAGCCACAGGGACAGGGGCAACAATGAGCAGTTCTTC
v_call: TRBV7-9; clone_size: -; d_call: -; j_call: TRBJ2-5; cdr3_aa: CASSIMALATQETQYF; cdr3_nt: TGTGCCAGCAGCATTATGGCCCTAGCGACACAAGAGACCCAGTACTTC
v_call: TRBV20-1; clone_size: -; d_call: TRBD1; j_call: TRBJ1-1; cdr3_aa: CSARGIDRGETEAFF; cdr3_nt: TGCAGTGCTAGGGGAATTGACAGGGGTGAAACTGAAGCTTTCTTT
v_call: TRBV5-1; clone_size: -; d_call: -; j_call: TRBJ1-1; cdr3_aa: CASSLVEGLRLTEAFF; cdr3_nt: TGCGCCAGCAGCTTGGTGGAGGGACTACGTCTAACTGAAGCTTTCTTT
v_call: TRBV15; clone_size: few; d_call: -; j_call: TRBJ2-6; cdr3_aa: CATSRGLGVGANVLTF; cdr3_nt: TGTGCCACCAGCAGAGGATTGGGGGTCGGGGCCAACGTCCTGACTTTC
v_call: TRBV12-3/TRBV12-4; clone_size: -; d_call: -; j_call: TRBJ2-3; cdr3_aa: CASSFNPARPEEAQYF; cdr3_nt: TGTGCCAGCAGTTTCAACCCGGCCCGACCGGAGGAAGCGCAGTATTTT
v_call: TRBV30; clone_size: -; d_call: -; j_call: TRBJ1-4; cdr3_aa: CASTTGSATNEKLFF; cdr3_nt: TGTGCCTCTACGACAGGCTCTGCAACTAATGAAAAACTGTTTTTT
v_call: TRBV27; clone_size: few; d_call: TRBD1; j_call: TRBJ2-1; cdr3_aa: CASSYDRGARNEQFF; cdr3_nt: TGTGCCAGCAGTTACGACAGGGGGGCAAGGAATGAGCAGTTCTTC
v_call: TRBV29-1; clone_size: -; d_call: -; j_call: TRBJ2-7; cdr3_aa: CSAPPYEQYF; cdr3_nt: TGCAGCGCCCCCCCCTACGAGCAGTACTTC
v_call: TRBV27; clone_size: few; d_call: -; j_call: TRBJ2-1; cdr3_aa: CASSLRSGMRNEQFF; cdr3_nt: TGTGCCAGCAGTTTAAGGTCAGGGATGAGGAATGAGCAGTTCTTC
v_call: TRBV12-3/TRBV12-4; clone_size: few; d_call: TRBD1; j_call: TRBJ1-2; cdr3_aa: CASRRDSRVAYGYTF; cdr3_nt: TGTGCCAGCAGGAGGGACAGCCGAGTCGCTTATGGCTACACCTTC
v_call: TRBV20-1; clone_size: many; d_call: -; j_call: TRBJ1-1; cdr3_aa: CSATGFGTEAFF; cdr3_nt: TGCAGTGCTACGGGCTTCGGGACTGAAGCTTTCTTT
v_call: TRBV19; clone_size: -; d_call: TRBD2; j_call: TRBJ2-1; cdr3_aa: CASSLRGTSGSSYNEQFF; cdr3_nt: TGTGCCAGTAGTCTCCGCGGGACTAGCGGGAGCTCCTACAATGAGCAGTTCTTC
v_call: TRBV10-1; clone_size: -; d_call: -; j_call: TRBJ2-3; cdr3_aa: CASSVTLGPDTQYF; cdr3_nt: TGCGCCAGCAGTGTAACCCTAGGTCCAGATACGCAGTATTTT
v_call: TRBV11-2; clone_size: -; d_call: TRBD2; j_call: TRBJ2-3; cdr3_aa: CASSPLAGVSDTQYF; cdr3_nt: TGTGCCAGCAGCCCCCTAGCGGGGGTTTCGGATACGCAGTATTTT
v_call: TRBV10-2; clone_size: -; d_call: -; j_call: TRBJ2-7; cdr3_aa: CASARVGLSYEQYF; cdr3_nt: TGCGCCAGCGCGAGGGTAGGGTTGTCCTACGAGCAGTACTTC
v_call: TRBV12-3/TRBV12-4; clone_size: -; d_call: -; j_call: TRBJ2-3; cdr3_aa: CASRQLEMPTDTQYF; cdr3_nt: TGTGCCAGCAGACAACTCGAAATGCCCACAGATACGCAGTATTTT
v_call: TRBV20-1; clone_size: -; d_call: -; j_call: TRBJ1-4; cdr3_aa: CSARTGLLGATNEKLFF; cdr3_nt: TGCAGTGCTAGAACGGGACTCCTCGGAGCAACTAATGAAAAACTGTTTTTT
v_call: TRBV29-1; clone_size: -; d_call: TRBD1; j_call: TRBJ2-7; cdr3_aa: CSVENRDRLDHEQYF; cdr3_nt: TGCAGCGTTGAGAACCGGGACAGGTTGGACCACGAGCAGTACTTC
v_call: TRBV6-2/TRBV6-3; clone_size: few; d_call: -; j_call: TRBJ1-6; cdr3_aa: CASSSTDRRNSPLHF; cdr3_nt: TGTGCCAGCAGTTCTACCGACAGGCGGAATTCACCCCTCCACTTT
v_call: TRBV6-5; clone_size: -; d_call: -; j_call: TRBJ2-6; cdr3_aa: CASSYSTVVGSAGANVLTF; cdr3_nt: TGTGCCAGCAGTTACTCGACGGTCGTTGGTTCCGCTGGGGCCAACGTCCTGACTTTC
v_call: TRBV12-3/TRBV12-4; clone_size: few; d_call: TRBD1; j_call: TRBJ2-7; cdr3_aa: CASSQQGGEQYF; cdr3_nt: TGTGCCAGCAGTCAACAGGGGGGCGAGCAGTACTTC
v_call: TRBV7-9; clone_size: -; d_call: -; j_call: TRBJ2-5; cdr3_aa: CASSSQGRFETQYF; cdr3_nt: TGTGCCAGCAGCTCCCAGGGAAGATTTGAGACCCAGTACTTC
v_call: TRBV7-9; clone_size: -; d_call: -; j_call: TRBJ2-1; cdr3_aa: CASSFYFGDYNAEQFF; cdr3_nt: TGTGCCAGCAGCTTTTATTTCGGCGATTACAATGCGGAGCAGTTCTTC
v_call: TRBV11-2; clone_size: -; d_call: -; j_call: TRBJ2-7; cdr3_aa: CASSLWSSPYEQYF; cdr3_nt: TGTGCCAGCAGCTTATGGTCCTCTCCCTACGAGCAGTACTTC
v_call: TRBV12-3/TRBV12-4; clone_size: few; d_call: -; j_call: TRBJ1-6; cdr3_aa: CASSLRQANSPLHF; cdr3_nt: TGTGCCAGCAGTTTACGTCAGGCAAATTCACCCCTCCACTTT
v_call: TRBV4-3; clone_size: few; d_call: -; j_call: TRBJ2-1; cdr3_aa: CASSQDGAGRVNEQFF; cdr3_nt: TGCGCCAGCAGCCAAGATGGGGCAGGGCGAGTGAATGAGCAGTTCTTC